Listed below are T cell receptor beta chains from one sample, sequenced in a study of T-cell memory formation after mild COVID-19. MiXCR was run by TCRdb on the 5' RACE reads, yielding one entry per CDR3 protein. The sample lists roughly 500,000 distinct CDR3 sequences, roughly 20% occurring once. Sample: PBMCs or a T cell subset sorted from them (not recorded which). These receptors came from an adult woman who had mild COVID-19 (a few samples of this study predate the infection). Cell type and time point are not known. CDR3s include the opening cysteine and the closing phenylalanine or tryptophan. The order of the fields is clone size, D gene, V gene, J gene, CDR3 protein, CDR3 DNA. The D gene is left open where the match is weak. Not every row has a clone size; where given, it reads once, few, many or a size class.

size: few; D: TRBD2; V: TRBV12-3/TRBV12-4; J: TRBJ2-3; CDR3: CASSPLGGDGYTQYF; DNA: TGTGCCAGCAGTCCACTGGGAGGGGATGGTTATACGCAGTATTTT
size: .; D: .; V: TRBV5-4; J: TRBJ2-5; CDR3: CASSRAGDQETQYF; DNA: TGTGCCAGCAGCCGAGCGGGCGACCAAGAGACCCAGTACTTC
size: few; D: .; V: TRBV21-1; J: TRBJ2-6; CDR3: CASSKVMAAEGGQGTKSGANVLTF; DNA: TGTGCCAGCAGCAAAGTAATGGCGGCCGAGGGAGGACAGGGAACGAAATCTGGGGCCAACGTCCTGACTTTC
size: .; D: TRBD1; V: TRBV7-9; J: TRBJ1-2; CDR3: CASIVLQGPSYGYTF; DNA: TGTGCCAGCATCGTGCTACAGGGGCCATCCTATGGCTACACCTTC
size: .; D: .; V: TRBV5-6; J: TRBJ2-1; CDR3: CASSLDAVNEQFF; DNA: TGTGCCAGCAGCTTGGACGCGGTCAATGAGCAGTTCTTC
size: few; D: .; V: TRBV4-1; J: TRBJ1-2; CDR3: CASSQGGASYGYTF; DNA: TGCGCCAGCAGCCAAGGCGGAGCGAGCTATGGCTACACCTTC
size: .; D: .; V: TRBV9; J: TRBJ2-3; CDR3: CASTTGTSTDTQYF; DNA: TGTGCCAGCACGACCGGGACGTCGACAGATACGCAGTATTTT
size: many; D: TRBD2; V: TRBV7-2; J: TRBJ2-3; CDR3: CASSFIAGGSTDTQYF; DNA: TGTGCCAGCAGCTTCATAGCGGGAGGGAGCACAGATACGCAGTATTTT
size: few; D: .; V: TRBV7-9; J: TRBJ1-1; CDR3: CASSLSGSYPNAEAFF; DNA: TGTGCCAGCAGCTTAAGTGGCAGTTATCCGAACGCTGAAGCTTTCTTT
size: .; D: TRBD1; V: TRBV24-1; J: TRBJ2-1; CDR3: CATSDLVGSTGVGGEQFF; DNA: TGTGCCACCAGTGATTTGGTTGGGTCTACAGGGGTAGGTGGGGAGCAGTTCTTC
size: .; D: TRBD1; V: TRBV15; J: TRBJ2-2; CDR3: CATSRATGVELFF; DNA: TGTGCCACCAGCAGAGCAACAGGGGTAGAGCTGTTTTTT
size: many; D: TRBD2; V: TRBV25-1; J: TRBJ2-7; CDR3: CASRAYGLAGGLEQYF; DNA: TGTGCCAGCAGGGCATATGGACTAGCGGGAGGGCTCGAGCAGTACTTC
size: .; D: .; V: TRBV2; J: TRBJ2-7; CDR3: CAFRQGEYEQYF; DNA: TGTGCCTTCCGCCAGGGAGAGTACGAGCAGTACTTC
size: .; D: .; V: TRBV7-3; J: TRBJ1-1; CDR3: CASSSGSPEAFF; DNA: TGTGCCAGCAGCTCTGGGTCCCCTGAAGCTTTCTTT
size: .; D: TRBD2; V: TRBV24-1; J: TRBJ2-1; CDR3: CATSLAGGVNEQFF; DNA: TGTGCCACCAGTCTAGCGGGAGGGGTGAATGAGCAGTTCTTC
size: few; D: TRBD2; V: TRBV7-9; J: TRBJ2-1; CDR3: CASVDGGRANNEQFF; DNA: TGTGCCAGCGTCGACGGAGGGAGGGCAAACAATGAGCAGTTCTTC
size: .; D: TRBD2; V: TRBV27; J: TRBJ2-3; CDR3: CASSLIAGGLGGTDTQYF; DNA: TGTGCCAGCAGTTTAATAGCGGGGGGGCTGGGAGGCACAGATACGCAGTATTTT
size: .; D: .; V: TRBV24-1; J: TRBJ1-4; CDR3: CATRGNGPSNEKLFF; DNA: TGTGCCACCAGGGGGAACGGACCCTCTAATGAAAAACTGTTTTTT
size: .; D: .; V: TRBV3-1; J: TRBJ2-2; CDR3: CASRAGQGTGELFF; DNA: TGTGCCAGCAGGGCGGGCCAGGGGACCGGGGAGCTGTTTTTT
size: .; D: TRBD2; V: TRBV7-9; J: TRBJ2-3; CDR3: CASSLDWTRSTDTQYF; DNA: TGTGCCAGCAGCTTAGATTGGACTAGAAGCACAGATACGCAGTATTTT
size: .; D: TRBD1; V: TRBV7-9; J: TRBJ1-5; CDR3: CASSSNRGLVPQHF; DNA: TGTGCCAGCAGCTCAAACAGGGGGCTGGTGCCCCAGCATTTT
size: .; D: TRBD1; V: TRBV5-1; J: TRBJ2-6; CDR3: CASSWTGLYSGANVLTF; DNA: TGCGCCAGCAGCTGGACAGGGCTCTACTCTGGGGCCAACGTCCTGACTTTC
size: few; D: .; V: TRBV20-1; J: TRBJ2-2; CDR3: CSAREASGRRNTGELFF; DNA: TGCAGTGCTAGGGAAGCCAGTGGCAGGAGGAACACCGGGGAGCTGTTTTTT
size: .; D: .; V: TRBV12-3/TRBV12-4; J: TRBJ1-6; CDR3: CASSLWVSSYNSPLHF; DNA: TGTGCCAGCAGTTTATGGGTCAGCTCCTATAATTCACCCCTCCACTTT
size: .; D: .; V: TRBV4-2; J: TRBJ2-1; CDR3: CASSQEAGYNEQFF; DNA: TGTGCCAGCAGCCAAGAGGCGGGATACAATGAGCAGTTCTTC
size: .; D: .; V: TRBV20-1; J: TRBJ2-1; CDR3: CSAGIGGSNEQFF; DNA: TGCAGTGCGGGGATTGGGGGGAGCAATGAGCAGTTCTTC
size: few; D: .; V: TRBV6-6; J: TRBJ2-2; CDR3: CASSYPELHRDGELFF; DNA: TGTGCCAGCAGTTACCCCGAACTCCATCGGGACGGGGAGCTGTTTTTT
size: .; D: TRBD2; V: TRBV6-1; J: TRBJ2-3; CDR3: CASSEVPMTSGGRRAADTQYF; DNA: TGTGCCAGCAGTGAAGTCCCGATGACTAGCGGGGGGCGCCGCGCCGCAGATACGCAGTATTTT
size: .; D: .; V: TRBV6-5; J: TRBJ2-2; CDR3: CASHSGTTGELFF; DNA: TGTGCCAGTCATTCGGGGACCACCGGGGAGCTGTTTTTT
size: many; D: .; V: TRBV24-1; J: TRBJ2-2; CDR3: CATSTEHPNTGELFF; DNA: TGTGCCACCAGCACTGAGCACCCGAACACCGGGGAGCTGTTTTTT
size: few; D: .; V: TRBV20-1; J: TRBJ2-5; CDR3: CSASSDLRETQYF; DNA: TGCAGTGCTAGTTCAGATCTCCGGGAGACCCAGTACTTC
size: few; D: .; V: TRBV20-1; J: TRBJ2-7; CDR3: CSATFGGHRTYEQYF; DNA: TGCAGTGCAACGTTCGGAGGCCATAGGACCTACGAGCAGTACTTC
size: .; D: .; V: TRBV29-1; J: TRBJ1-1; CDR3: CSVERQMNTEAFF; DNA: TGCAGCGTAGAAAGACAGATGAACACTGAAGCTTTCTTT
size: .; D: .; V: TRBV5-1; J: TRBJ1-3; CDR3: CASSLGQALSGNTIYF; DNA: TGCGCCAGCAGCTTGGGACAGGCACTCTCTGGAAACACCATATATTTT
size: .; D: TRBD2; V: TRBV29-1; J: TRBJ2-7; CDR3: CSALGLAGEYEQYF; DNA: TGCAGCGCCCTGGGACTAGCGGGAGAGTACGAGCAGTACTTC
size: .; D: .; V: TRBV5-6; J: TRBJ2-3; CDR3: CASSFQSRDNTDTQYF; DNA: TGTGCCAGCAGCTTTCAGTCACGGGACAACACAGATACGCAGTATTTT
size: .; D: TRBD1; V: TRBV30; J: TRBJ2-7; CDR3: CAWTTGTGPKEQYF; DNA: TGTGCCTGGACTACCGGGACAGGACCTAAGGAGCAGTACTTC
size: many; D: .; V: TRBV6-5; J: TRBJ2-3; CDR3: CASRPQLASIGTDTQYF; DNA: TGTGCCAGCAGACCCCAACTAGCCTCGATTGGGACAGATACGCAGTATTTT
size: .; D: .; V: TRBV3-1; J: TRBJ1-3; CDR3: CASSQRGGLGVSGNTIYF; DNA: TGTGCCAGCAGCCAGAGGGGAGGGTTAGGCGTCTCTGGAAACACCATATATTTT
size: .; D: .; V: TRBV5-1; J: TRBJ2-5; CDR3: CASSFRPQETQYF; DNA: TGCGCCAGCAGCTTCCGACCACAAGAGACCCAGTACTTC
size: .; D: .; V: TRBV28; J: TRBJ2-7; CDR3: CASSSYGQSLSYEQYF; DNA: TGTGCCAGCAGTTCTTACGGACAGTCCCTCTCCTACGAGCAGTACTTC
size: once; D: .; V: TRBV7-8; J: TRBJ2-6; CDR3: CASSLGGLTNVLTF; DNA: TGTGCCAGCAGCCTAGGTGGGTTGACCAACGTCCTGACTTTC
size: few; D: TRBD1; V: TRBV9; J: TRBJ2-5; CDR3: CASSVDPRGRGETQYF; DNA: TGTGCCAGCAGCGTAGATCCAAGGGGGCGCGGAGAGACCCAGTACTTC
size: few; D: TRBD1; V: TRBV7-2; J: TRBJ2-1; CDR3: CASSLGDRDYNEQFF; DNA: TGTGCCAGCAGCTTAGGGGACAGGGACTACAATGAGCAGTTCTTC
size: .; D: .; V: TRBV12-3/TRBV12-4; J: TRBJ2-3; CDR3: CASSPRGGSITDTQYF; DNA: TGTGCCAGCAGTCCCCGAGGTGGCAGTATAACAGATACGCAGTATTTT
size: few; D: TRBD2; V: TRBV7-6; J: TRBJ2-5; CDR3: CASSLSSGGAETQYF; DNA: TGTGCCAGCAGCTTATCTAGCGGGGGGGCAGAGACCCAGTACTTC
size: few; D: TRBD2; V: TRBV7-9; J: TRBJ2-7; CDR3: CASSLRTSSHEQYF; DNA: TGTGCCAGCAGCTTAAGGACTAGCAGCCACGAGCAGTACTTC
size: few; D: .; V: TRBV12-3/TRBV12-4; J: TRBJ2-2; CDR3: CASSLAGNINTGELFF; DNA: TGTGCCAGCAGTTTGGCCGGGAACATTAACACCGGGGAGCTGTTTTTT
size: few; D: .; V: TRBV7-2; J: TRBJ2-3; CDR3: CASSSNRGLARDTQYF; DNA: TGTGCCAGCAGCTCGAACCGGGGCCTAGCCAGAGATACGCAGTATTTT
size: .; D: .; V: TRBV29-1; J: TRBJ2-1; CDR3: CSARQNEQFF; DNA: TGCAGCGCGAGACAGAATGAGCAGTTCTTC